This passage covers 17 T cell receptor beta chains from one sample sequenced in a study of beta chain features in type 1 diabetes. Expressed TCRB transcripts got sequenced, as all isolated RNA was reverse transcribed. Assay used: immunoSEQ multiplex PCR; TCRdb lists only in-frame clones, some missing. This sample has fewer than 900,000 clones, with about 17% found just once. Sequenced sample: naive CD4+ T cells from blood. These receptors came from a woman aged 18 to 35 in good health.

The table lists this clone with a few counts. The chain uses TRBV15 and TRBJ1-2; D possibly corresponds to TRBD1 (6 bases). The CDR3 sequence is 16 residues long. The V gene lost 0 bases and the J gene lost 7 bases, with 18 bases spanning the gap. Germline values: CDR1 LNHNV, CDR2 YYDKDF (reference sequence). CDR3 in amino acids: CATSRDGLGAHGGYTF. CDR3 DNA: TGTGCCACCAGCAGAGATGGTCTGGGGGCTCACGGTGGCTACACCTTC.

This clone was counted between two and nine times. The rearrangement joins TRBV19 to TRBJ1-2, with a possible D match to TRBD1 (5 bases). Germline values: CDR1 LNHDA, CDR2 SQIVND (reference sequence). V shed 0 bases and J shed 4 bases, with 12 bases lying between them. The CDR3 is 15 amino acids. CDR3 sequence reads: CASSIDMQGRYGYTF. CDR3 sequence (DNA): TGTGCCAGTAGTATAGATATGCAGGGACGCTATGGCTACACCTTC.

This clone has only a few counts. The chain's CDR3 is CASSLARHPTDTQYF. DNA of the CDR3: TGCGCCAGCAGCTTGGCCCGCCACCCCACAGATACGCAGTATTTT. This chain joins TRBV5-1 and TRBJ2-3; D call uncertain. CDR1 is SGHRS, CDR2 YFSETQ, per germline. Trimming stripped 0 bases from V and 2 bases from J, with 10 bases between. There are 15 residues in the CDR3.

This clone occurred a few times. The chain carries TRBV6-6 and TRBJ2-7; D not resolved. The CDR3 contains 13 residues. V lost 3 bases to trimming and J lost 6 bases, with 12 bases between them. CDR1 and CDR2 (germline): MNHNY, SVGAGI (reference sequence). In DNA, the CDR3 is TGTGCCAGCAGTTATTCTTCCCCTCCCGAGCAGTACTTC. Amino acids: CASSYSSPPEQYF.

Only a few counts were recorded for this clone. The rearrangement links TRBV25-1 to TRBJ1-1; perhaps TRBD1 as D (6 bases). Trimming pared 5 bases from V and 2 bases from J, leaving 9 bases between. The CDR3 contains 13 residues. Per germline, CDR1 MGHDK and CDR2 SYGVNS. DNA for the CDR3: TGTGCCAGCAGTAACAGGGACAACACTGAAGCTTTCTTT. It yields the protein CASSNRDNTEAFF. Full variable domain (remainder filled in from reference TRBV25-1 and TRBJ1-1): EADIYQTPRYLVIGTGKKITLECSQTMGHDKMYWYQQDPGMELHLIHYSYGVNSTEKGDLSSESTVSRIRTEHFPLTLESARPSHTSQYLCASSNRDNTEAFFGQGTRLTVV.

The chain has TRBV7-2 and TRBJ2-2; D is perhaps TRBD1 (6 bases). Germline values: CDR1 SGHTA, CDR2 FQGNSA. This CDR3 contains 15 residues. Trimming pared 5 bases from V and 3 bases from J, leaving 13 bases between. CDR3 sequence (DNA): TGTGCCAGCAGCCAGATACAGGGTGACACCGGGGAGCTGTTTTTT. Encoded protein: CASSQIQGDTGELFF. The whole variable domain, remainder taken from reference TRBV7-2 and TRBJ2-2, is GAGVSQSPSNKVTEKGKDVELRCDPISGHTALYWYRQSLGQGLEFLIYFQGNSAPDKSGLPSDRFSAERTGGSVSTLTIQRTQQEDSAVYLCASSQIQGDTGELFFGEGSRLTVL.

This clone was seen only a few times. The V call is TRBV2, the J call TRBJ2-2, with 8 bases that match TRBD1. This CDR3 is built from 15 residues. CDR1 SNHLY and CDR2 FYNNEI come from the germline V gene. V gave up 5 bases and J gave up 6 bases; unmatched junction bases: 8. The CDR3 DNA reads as TGTGCCAGCAGTTCCCGGGACAGGTTTTCCGGGGAGCTGTTTTTT. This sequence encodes CASSSRDRFSGELFF.

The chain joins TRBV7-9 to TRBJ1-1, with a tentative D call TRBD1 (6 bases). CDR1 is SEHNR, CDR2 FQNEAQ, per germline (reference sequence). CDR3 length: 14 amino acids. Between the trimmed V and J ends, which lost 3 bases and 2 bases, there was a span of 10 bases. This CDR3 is CASSFDRSNTEAFF. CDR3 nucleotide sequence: TGTGCCAGCAGCTTCGACAGGAGCAACACTGAAGCTTTCTTT.

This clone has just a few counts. DNA of the CDR3: TGTGCCAGCAGTGGAAGGGGAGTCCTTATGAACACTGAAGCTTTCTTT. This sequence encodes CASSGRGVLMNTEAFF. The chain joins TRBV2 to TRBJ1-1; D might be TRBD1 (5 bases). Looked up from germline, CDR1 is SNHLY and CDR2 is FYNNEI. V lost 4 bases and J lost 0, with 15 bases in between. The CDR3 length is 16 residues.

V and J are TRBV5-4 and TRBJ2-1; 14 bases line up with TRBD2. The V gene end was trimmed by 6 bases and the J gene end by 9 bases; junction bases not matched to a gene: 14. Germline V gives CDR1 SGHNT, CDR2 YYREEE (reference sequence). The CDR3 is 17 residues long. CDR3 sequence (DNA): TGTGCCAGCAACTTAGAGAAGACTAGCGGGAGGGCCAGTGAGCAGTTCTTC. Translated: CASNLEKTSGRASEQFF.

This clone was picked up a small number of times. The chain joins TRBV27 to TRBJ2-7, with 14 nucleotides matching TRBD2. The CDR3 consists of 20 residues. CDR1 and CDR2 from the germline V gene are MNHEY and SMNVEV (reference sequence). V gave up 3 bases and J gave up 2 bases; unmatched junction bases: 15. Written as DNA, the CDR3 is TGTGCCAGCAGTTTCCTCGGCGGACTAGCGGGAGGCCGCCCCCCCTACGAGCAGTACTTC. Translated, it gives CASSFLGGLAGGRPPYEQYF.

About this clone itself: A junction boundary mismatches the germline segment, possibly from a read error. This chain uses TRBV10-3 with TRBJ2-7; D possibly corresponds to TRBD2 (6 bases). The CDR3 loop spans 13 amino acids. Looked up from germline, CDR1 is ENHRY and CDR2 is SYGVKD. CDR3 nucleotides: TGTACCATCACGGACGGGAGCTCCTACGAGCAGTACTTC. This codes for CTITDGSSYEQYF.

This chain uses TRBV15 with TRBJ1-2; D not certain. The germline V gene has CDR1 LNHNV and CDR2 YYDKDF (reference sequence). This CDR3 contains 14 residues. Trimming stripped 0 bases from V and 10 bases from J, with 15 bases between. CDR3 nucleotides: TGTGCCACCAGCAGAGATCTTGAGCTGGGCGACTACACCTTC. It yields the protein CATSRDLELGDYTF.

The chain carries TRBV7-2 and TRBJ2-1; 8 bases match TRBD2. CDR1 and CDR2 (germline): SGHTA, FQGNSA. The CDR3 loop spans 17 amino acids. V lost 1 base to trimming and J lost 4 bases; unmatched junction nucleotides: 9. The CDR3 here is CASSLGGGTSGYNEQFF. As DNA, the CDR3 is TGTGCCAGCAGCTTAGGGGGGGGAACTAGCGGATACAATGAGCAGTTCTTC.

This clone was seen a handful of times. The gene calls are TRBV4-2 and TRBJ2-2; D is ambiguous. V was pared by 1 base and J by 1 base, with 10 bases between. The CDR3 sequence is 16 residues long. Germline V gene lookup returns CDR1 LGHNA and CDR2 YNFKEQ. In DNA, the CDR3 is TGTGCCAGCAGCCAAGGAGCTATCCAGAACACCGGGGAGCTGTTTTTT. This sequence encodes CASSQGAIQNTGELFF.

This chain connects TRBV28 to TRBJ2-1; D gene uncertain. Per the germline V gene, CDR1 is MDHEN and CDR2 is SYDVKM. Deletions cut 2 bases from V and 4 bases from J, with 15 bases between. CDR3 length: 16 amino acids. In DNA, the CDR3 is TGTGCCAGCAGTTTACTCGGGCAGGATGGGTACAATGAGCAGTTCTTC. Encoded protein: CASSLLGQDGYNEQFF.

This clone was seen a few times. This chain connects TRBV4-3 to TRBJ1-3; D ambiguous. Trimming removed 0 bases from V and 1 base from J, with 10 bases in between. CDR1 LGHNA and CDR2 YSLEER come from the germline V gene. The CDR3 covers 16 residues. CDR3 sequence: CASSQDHGRSGNTIYF. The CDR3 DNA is TGCGCCAGCAGCCAAGATCATGGGAGGTCTGGAAACACCATATATTTT.